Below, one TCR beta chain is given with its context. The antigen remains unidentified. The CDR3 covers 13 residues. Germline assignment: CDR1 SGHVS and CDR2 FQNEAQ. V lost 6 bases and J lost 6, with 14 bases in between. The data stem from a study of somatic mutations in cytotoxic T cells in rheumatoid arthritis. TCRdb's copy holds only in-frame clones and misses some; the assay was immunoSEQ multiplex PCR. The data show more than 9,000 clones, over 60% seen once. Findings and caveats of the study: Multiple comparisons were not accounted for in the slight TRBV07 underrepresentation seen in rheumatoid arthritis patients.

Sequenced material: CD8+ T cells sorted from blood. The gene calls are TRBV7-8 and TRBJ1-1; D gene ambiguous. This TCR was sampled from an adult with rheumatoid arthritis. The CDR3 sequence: CASSHLPQAEAFF. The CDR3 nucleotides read TGTGCCAGCAGTCATTTACCCCAGGCTGAAGCTTTCTTT.